This is a list of T cell receptor beta chains from one sample in a study of blood T cell repertoires in COVID-19. Profiling relied on immunoSEQ multiplex PCR, and the TCRdb table lists in-frame clones only, not all of them. The sample comprises over 250,000 clones, 85% to 90% of which are singletons, and roughly 6% rests with the top ten. Source material: peripheral blood. Every receptor here comes from a woman between 50 and 59 years old with COVID-19, enrolled during active disease. Both conserved end residues are part of each CDR3. The D gene is left open where the match is weak. Clone sizes are given selectively: once, few, many, or a class where the clone is expanded.

V: TRBV9
J: TRBJ1-4
D: -
size: -
DNA: TGTGCCAGCAGCGTAAGGGGGACTAATGAAAAACTGTTTTTT
CDR3: CASSVRGTNEKLFF

V: TRBV11-2
J: TRBJ1-1
D: -
size: -
DNA: TGTGCCAGCAGCTTAGGACATAGGGGAGGTGGGAACACTGAAGCTTTCTTT
CDR3: CASSLGHRGGGNTEAFF

V: TRBV28
J: TRBJ2-7
D: TRBD1
size: -
DNA: TGTGCCAGCAGTTTACTTCCAGGGGGCTACGAGCAGTACTTC
CDR3: CASSLLPGGYEQYF

V: TRBV11-2
J: TRBJ1-2
D: TRBD1
size: once
DNA: TGTGCCAGCATGGGGACAGTTGAAGGCTACACCTTC
CDR3: CASMGTVEGYTF

V: TRBV10-1
J: TRBJ2-2
D: TRBD2
size: -
DNA: TGCGCCAGCAGTGACGGAGCGGGAGGGCTGTCATCCACCGGGGAGCTGTTTTTT
CDR3: CASSDGAGGLSSTGELFF

V: TRBV6-6
J: TRBJ1-5
D: TRBD1
size: -
DNA: TGTGCCAGCAGTCCTGGACAGGGTAGCAATCAGCCCCAGCATTTT
CDR3: CASSPGQGSNQPQHF

V: TRBV7-2
J: TRBJ1-1
D: -
size: -
DNA: TGTGCCAGCAGCTTCCTAGGGGGGGGCACTGAAGCTTTCTTT
CDR3: CASSFLGGGTEAFF

V: TRBV19
J: TRBJ2-7
D: TRBD2
size: -
DNA: TGTGCCAGTAGTGTCGTAGCGGGCCTTCCCTACGAGCAGTACTTC
CDR3: CASSVVAGLPYEQYF

V: TRBV20-1
J: TRBJ2-7
D: -
size: -
DNA: TGCAGTGCTAGTTACGACACGCCCAACCAGTACTTC
CDR3: CSASYDTPNQYF

V: TRBV27
J: TRBJ2-7
D: -
size: -
DNA: TGTGCCAGCTTGGGCCAAGGGGGCGAGCAGTACTTC
CDR3: CASLGQGGEQYF

V: TRBV20-1
J: TRBJ1-1
D: -
size: -
DNA: TGCAGTGCCAAAGGGGCCACTGAAGCTTTCTTT
CDR3: CSAKGATEAFF

V: TRBV7-2
J: TRBJ1-4
D: TRBD1
size: -
DNA: TGTGCCAGCAGCGCCCAGACAGGGGCCGGGGAAAAACTGTTTTTT
CDR3: CASSAQTGAGEKLFF

V: TRBV4-2
J: TRBJ2-6
D: -
size: once
DNA: TGTGCCAGCAGCCCCTCACCGGTCGGGAGTACTGGGGCCAACGTCCTGACTTTC
CDR3: CASSPSPVGSTGANVLTF

V: TRBV5-1
J: TRBJ2-7
D: TRBD1
size: -
DNA: TGCGCCAGCAGCTTGGGGACAGGGATCTACGAGCAGTACTTC
CDR3: CASSLGTGIYEQYF

V: TRBV6-6
J: TRBJ1-5
D: -
size: -
DNA: TGTGCCAGCAGTTACTCGAGGCAAGGTAATCATCAGCCCCAGCATTTT
CDR3: CASSYSRQGNHQPQHF

V: TRBV6-5
J: TRBJ2-2
D: -
size: -
DNA: TGTGCCAGCAGTTACTTACAGGGTATCGAAGGGGAGCTGTTTTTT
CDR3: CASSYLQGIEGELFF

V: TRBV7-9
J: TRBJ2-6
D: -
size: -
DNA: TGTGCCAGCAGCGAAACAGAATCAGGGGCCAACGTCCTGACTTTC
CDR3: CASSETESGANVLTF

V: TRBV20-1
J: TRBJ2-3
D: -
size: -
DNA: TGCAGTGCTAGAGTAGGGGAATCGCAGTATTTT
CDR3: CSARVGESQYF

V: TRBV5-3
J: TRBJ2-1
D: TRBD2
size: -
DNA: TGTGCCAGAAGCTCCGGACTAGCGGGAGAGTACAATGAGCAGTTCTTC
CDR3: CARSSGLAGEYNEQFF

V: TRBV12-3/TRBV12-4
J: TRBJ1-1
D: -
size: -
DNA: TGTGCCAGCAGTCCCAGGGCTAAAGCTTTCTTT
CDR3: CASSPRAKAFF

V: TRBV6-6
J: TRBJ1-1
D: -
size: -
DNA: TGTGCCAGCAGTGGCAACAGGGCGGGTGAAGCTTTCTTT
CDR3: CASSGNRAGEAFF

V: TRBV4-1
J: TRBJ1-1
D: -
size: -
DNA: TGCGCCAGCGGCTTCGGAGCGGGCGGAGCTTTCTTT
CDR3: CASGFGAGGAFF

V: TRBV19
J: TRBJ2-7
D: -
size: -
DNA: TGTGCCAGTAGTCTAACTATTAACTACGAGCAGTACTTC
CDR3: CASSLTINYEQYF

V: TRBV11-2
J: TRBJ2-7
D: TRBD1
size: -
DNA: TGTGCCAGCAGCTTAGCAGGGGGCCGCTACGAGCAGTACTTC
CDR3: CASSLAGGRYEQYF